The 7 T cell receptor beta chains listed next were all sequenced from one sample in a study of vaccination and CD4 T cells after COVID-19. Sequenced with the Oncomine TCR Beta short-read assay was DNA taken from cultured CD4+ T cells. TCRdb reprocessed the PCR reads with MiXCR, giving one entry per CDR3 protein. The table has over 10,000 distinct CDR3 sequences, about 61% seen once; the top ten hold 13%. These receptors' targets are unknown. Stated treatment: approximately nine-day PBMC culture with coronavirus spike peptide pools or control peptides (ViraFEST assay). The sequenced sample was CD4+ T cells from blood, cultured in vitro. These receptor sequences come from a human donor who had recovered from COVID-19.

This clonotype was recorded once. The genes are TRBV7-2 and TRBJ2-1; TRBD2 aligns across 9 bases. Germline CDR1 and CDR2: SGHTA and FQGNSA. The junction had 10 bases not matched to a gene; V was cut back by 0 bases and J by 10 bases. This CDR3 region has 16 residues. The CDR3 region is CASSLARGLALREQFF. DNA of the CDR3: TGTGCCAGCAGCTTAGCGCGGGGACTAGCCCTCAGGGAGCAGTTCTTC.

This clonotype occurred a few times. The chain joins TRBV6-2 or TRBV6-3 to TRBJ2-5; D might be TRBD2 (5 bases). Germline CDR1 MNHEY, CDR2 SVGEGT. The CDR3 has 14 amino acids. The V end was cut by 6 bases, the J end by 5 bases, with 16 bases between. The DNA for the CDR3 is TGTGCCAGCAGCCGTGCACCGGAGGTGGAGACCCAGTACTTC. This translates into CASSRAPEVETQYF.

V and J are TRBV7-9 and TRBJ2-5; TRBD2 aligns across 7 bases. Unmatched junction bases numbered 15, after V lost 6 bases and J lost 5 bases. Germline-derived CDR1 and CDR2 are SEHNR and FQNEAQ (reference sequence). The CDR3 loop spans 16 amino acids. CDR3 nucleotide sequence: TGTGCCAGCAGGGGGATCCGGGAGGTGGGTCGGGAGACCCAGTACTTC. It is translated as CASRGIREVGRETQYF. The whole variable domain, remainder taken from reference TRBV7-9 and TRBJ2-5, is DTGVSQNPRHKITKRGQNVTFRCDPISEHNRLYWYRQTLGQGPEFLTYFQNEAQLEKSRLLSDRFSAERPKGSFSTLEIQRTEQGDSAMYLCASRGIREVGRETQYFGPGTRLLVL.

CDR3: CASSEFDREGAEAFF. Written as DNA, the CDR3 is TGTGCCAGCAGTGAATTTGACAGAGAGGGGGCTGAAGCTTTCTTT. The rearrangement joins TRBV2 to TRBJ1-1; D perhaps matches TRBD1 (6 bases). The CDR3 runs to 15 residues. Trimming pared 2 bases from V and 6 bases from J, leaving 16 bases between. Per germline, CDR1 SNHLY and CDR2 FYNNEI.

The V gene is TRBV6-5, the J gene TRBJ2-7, with a possible D match to TRBD1 (6 bases). Germline loops: CDR1 MNHEY, CDR2 SVGAGI. The V end was cut by 2 bases, the J end by 3 bases, with 14 bases between. CDR3 length equals 15 residues. The CDR3 coding sequence is TGTGCCAGCAGTTACCTAGCCCCCAGGGGCTACGAGCAGTACTTC. Encoded protein: CASSYLAPRGYEQYF.

The chain is built from TRBV5-1 and TRBJ2-1; 8 bases line up with TRBD2. CDR1 is SGHRS, CDR2 YFSETQ, per germline. V lost 4 bases to trimming and J lost 9 bases; unmatched junction nucleotides: 15. The CDR3 sequence is 16 residues long. The CDR3 nucleotides read TGCGCCAGCAGCAGGGGCGCGAGCGGGAGTATGGTTGAGCAGTTCTTC. The encoded protein is CASSRGASGSMVEQFF.

The gene calls are TRBV6-1 and TRBJ2-7; D is perhaps TRBD1 (6 bases). Trimming cost V 5 bases and J 4 bases, with 15 bases left between them. Germline lookup yields CDR1 MNHNS and CDR2 SASEGT. The CDR3 is 14 residues long. CDR3 nucleotides: TGTGCCAGCAGTACGACAGGTCCCAGGTACGAGCAGTACTTC. Amino acids: CASSTTGPRYEQYF.